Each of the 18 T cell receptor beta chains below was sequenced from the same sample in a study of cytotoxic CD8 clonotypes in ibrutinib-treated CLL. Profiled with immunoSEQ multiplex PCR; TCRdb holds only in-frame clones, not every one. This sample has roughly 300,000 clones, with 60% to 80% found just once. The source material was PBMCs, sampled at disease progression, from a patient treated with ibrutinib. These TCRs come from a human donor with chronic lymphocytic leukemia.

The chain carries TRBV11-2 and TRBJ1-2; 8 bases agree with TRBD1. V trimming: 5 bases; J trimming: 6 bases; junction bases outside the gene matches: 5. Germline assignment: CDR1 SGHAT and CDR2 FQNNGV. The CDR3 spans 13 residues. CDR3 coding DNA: TGTGCCAGCAGCCCCCGGACAGGGAATGGCTACACCTTC. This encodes CASSPRTGNGYTF.

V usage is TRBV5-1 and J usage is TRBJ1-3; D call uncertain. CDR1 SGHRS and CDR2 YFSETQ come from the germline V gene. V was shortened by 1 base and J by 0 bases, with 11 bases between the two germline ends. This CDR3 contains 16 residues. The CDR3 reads CASSLWSRSSGNTIYF. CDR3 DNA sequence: TGCGCCAGCAGCTTGTGGTCTAGGAGCTCTGGAAACACCATATATTTT.

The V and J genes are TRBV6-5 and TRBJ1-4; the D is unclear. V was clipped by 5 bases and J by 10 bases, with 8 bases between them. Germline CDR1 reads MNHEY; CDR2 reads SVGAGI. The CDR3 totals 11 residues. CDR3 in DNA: TGTGCCAGCAGTCCAGGAGGAAAACTGTTTTTT. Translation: CASSPGGKLFF.

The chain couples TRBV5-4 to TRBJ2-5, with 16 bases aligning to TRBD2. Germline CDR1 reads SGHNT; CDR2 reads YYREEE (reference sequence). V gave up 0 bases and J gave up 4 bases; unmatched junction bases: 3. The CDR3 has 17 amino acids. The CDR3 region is CASSLVGTSGRAETQYF. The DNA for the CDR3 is TGTGCCAGCAGCTTGGTTGGGACTAGCGGGAGGGCAGAGACCCAGTACTTC.

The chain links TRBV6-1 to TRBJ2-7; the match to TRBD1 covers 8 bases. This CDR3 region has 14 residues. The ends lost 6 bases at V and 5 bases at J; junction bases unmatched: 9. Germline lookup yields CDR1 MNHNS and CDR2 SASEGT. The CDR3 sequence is CASSKDRGRDEQYF. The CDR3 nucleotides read TGTGCCAGCAGCAAAGACAGGGGTCGCGACGAGCAGTACTTC.

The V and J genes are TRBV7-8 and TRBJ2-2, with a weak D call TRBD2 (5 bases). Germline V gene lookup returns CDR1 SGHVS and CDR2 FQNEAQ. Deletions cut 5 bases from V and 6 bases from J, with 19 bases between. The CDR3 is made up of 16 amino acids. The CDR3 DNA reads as TGTGCCAGCAGCGAAGAGCGGTGGCGCGCGGCCGGGGAGCTGTTTTTT. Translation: CASSEERWRAAGELFF.

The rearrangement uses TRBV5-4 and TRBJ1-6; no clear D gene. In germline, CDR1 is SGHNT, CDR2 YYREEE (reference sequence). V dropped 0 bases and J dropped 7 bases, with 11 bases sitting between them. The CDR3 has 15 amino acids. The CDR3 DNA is TGTGCCAGCAGCTTGGATCCCCAATTAAATTCACCCCTCCACTTT. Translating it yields CASSLDPQLNSPLHF.

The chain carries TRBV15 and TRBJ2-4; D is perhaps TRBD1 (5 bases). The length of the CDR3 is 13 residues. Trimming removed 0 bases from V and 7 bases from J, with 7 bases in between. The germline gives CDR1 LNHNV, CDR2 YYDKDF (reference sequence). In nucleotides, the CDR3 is TGTGCCACCAGCAGAGACAGGGTGAACATTCAGTACTTC. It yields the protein CATSRDRVNIQYF.

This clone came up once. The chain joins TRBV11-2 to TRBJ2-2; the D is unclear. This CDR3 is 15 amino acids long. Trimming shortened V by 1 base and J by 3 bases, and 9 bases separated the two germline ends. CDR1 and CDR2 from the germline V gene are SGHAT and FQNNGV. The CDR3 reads CASSLVYGDTGELFF. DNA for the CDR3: TGTGCCAGCAGCTTAGTATATGGGGACACCGGGGAGCTGTTTTTT.

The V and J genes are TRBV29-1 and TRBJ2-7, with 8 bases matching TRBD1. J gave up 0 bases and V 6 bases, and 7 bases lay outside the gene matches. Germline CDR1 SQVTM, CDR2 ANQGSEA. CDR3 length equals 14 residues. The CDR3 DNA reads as TGCAGCGTGGCCGGGACAGGATCCTCCTACGAGCAGTACTTC. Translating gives CSVAGTGSSYEQYF.

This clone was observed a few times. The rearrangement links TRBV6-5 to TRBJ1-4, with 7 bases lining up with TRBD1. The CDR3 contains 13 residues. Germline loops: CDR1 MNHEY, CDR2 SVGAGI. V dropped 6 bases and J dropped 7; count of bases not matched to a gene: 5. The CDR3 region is CASRRQGGEKLFF. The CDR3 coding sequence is TGTGCCAGCAGACGACAGGGTGGTGAAAAACTGTTTTTT.

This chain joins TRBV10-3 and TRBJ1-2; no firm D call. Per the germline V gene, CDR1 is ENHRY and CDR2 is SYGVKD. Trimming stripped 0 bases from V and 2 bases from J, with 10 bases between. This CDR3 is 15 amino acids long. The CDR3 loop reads CAISESLHLNYGYTF. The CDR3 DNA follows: TGTGCCATCAGTGAGTCGTTACACTTAAACTATGGCTACACCTTC.

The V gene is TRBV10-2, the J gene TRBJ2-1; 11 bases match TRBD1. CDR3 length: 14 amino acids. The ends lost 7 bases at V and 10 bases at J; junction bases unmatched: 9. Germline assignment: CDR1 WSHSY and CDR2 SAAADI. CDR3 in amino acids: CASIKDRGLWEQFF. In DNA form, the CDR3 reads TGCGCCAGCATTAAGGACAGGGGGCTTTGGGAGCAGTTCTTC.

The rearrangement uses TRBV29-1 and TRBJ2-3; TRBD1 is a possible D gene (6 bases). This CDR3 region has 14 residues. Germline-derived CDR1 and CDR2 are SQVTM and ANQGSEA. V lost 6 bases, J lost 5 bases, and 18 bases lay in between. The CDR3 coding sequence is TGCAGCGTGGTTGGGACACTCGGAGGAGATACGCAGTATTTT. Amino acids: CSVVGTLGGDTQYF.

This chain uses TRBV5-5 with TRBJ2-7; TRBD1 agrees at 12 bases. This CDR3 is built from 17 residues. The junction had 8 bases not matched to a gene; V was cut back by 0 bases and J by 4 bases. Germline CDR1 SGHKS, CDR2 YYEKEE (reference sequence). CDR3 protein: CASSLVSGTGGRYEQYF. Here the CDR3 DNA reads TGTGCCAGCAGCTTGGTATCTGGGACAGGGGGCAGGTACGAGCAGTACTTC.

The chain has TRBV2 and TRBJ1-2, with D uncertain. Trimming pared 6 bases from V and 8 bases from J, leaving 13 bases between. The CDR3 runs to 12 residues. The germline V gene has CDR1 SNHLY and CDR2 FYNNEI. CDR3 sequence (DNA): TGTGCCAGCAGAGCCGGGAGCTGGGGCTACACCTTC. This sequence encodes CASRAGSWGYTF.

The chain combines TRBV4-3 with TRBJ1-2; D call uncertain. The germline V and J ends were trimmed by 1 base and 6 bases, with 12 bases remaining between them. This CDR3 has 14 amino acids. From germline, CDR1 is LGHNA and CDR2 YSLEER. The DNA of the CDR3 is TGCGCCAGCAGCCAAGGGGTGTTTTTGGATGGCTACACCTTC. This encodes CASSQGVFLDGYTF.

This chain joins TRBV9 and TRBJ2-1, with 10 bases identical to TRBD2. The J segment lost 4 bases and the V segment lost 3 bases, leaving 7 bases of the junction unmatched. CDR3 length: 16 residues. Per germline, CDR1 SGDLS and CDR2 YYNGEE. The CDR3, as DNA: TGTGCCAGCAGCGCCCGAGCGGGAGGGTCTTACAATGAGCAGTTCTTC. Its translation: CASSARAGGSYNEQFF.